This TCR beta chain is drawn from a study of blood T cell repertoires in COVID-19. V lost 7 bases to trimming and J lost 13 bases; unmatched junction nucleotides: 10. Germline CDR1 reads SQVTM; CDR2 reads ANQGSEA. The CDR3 runs 11 residues. In this sample, this clone turned up a few times. Profiled with immunoSEQ multiplex PCR; TCRdb holds only in-frame clones, not every one. Seen here are 250,000 or so clones, 85% to 90% observed once, and the top ten hold 4% to 5%. The receptor was derived from a woman aged 40 to 50 who had recovered from COVID-19. What was sequenced was peripheral blood. The chain carries TRBV29-1 and TRBJ1-2, with 9 bases fitting TRBD1. The chain's CDR3 is CSGGTGQALTF. In DNA form, the CDR3 reads TGCAGCGGCGGGACAGGGCAGGCGCTCACCTTC.